A selection of T cell receptor beta chains follows, all from one sample in a study of T cell responses to AZD1222 COVID-19 vaccine. Assay used: immunoSEQ multiplex PCR; TCRdb lists only in-frame clones, some missing. The sample yields under 70,000 clones, roughly 88% seen once. Specimen: peripheral blood, collected on day 0 of AZD1222 vaccination. The receptors were sampled from an adult in good health. Each CDR3 is given with its conserved first and last residue. A D gene is named only where the DNA matches it firmly. For some rows the clone size is stated as once, few or many, or as a class when expanded; others skip it.

D gene	clone size	J gene	V gene	CDR3 DNA	CDR3 protein
-	-	TRBJ2-5	TRBV5-1	TGCGCCAGCAGCGGTAGGACGGGACAAGAGACCCAGTACTTC	CASSGRTGQETQYF
-	-	TRBJ1-5	TRBV5-1	TGCGCCAGCAGCGTCGACGGGACGCCCGATCAGCCCCAGCATTTT	CASSVDGTPDQPQHF
-	-	TRBJ1-5	TRBV23-1	TGCGCCAGCATCCCCGTCAGCAATCAGCCCCAGCATTTT	CASIPVSNQPQHF
-	once	TRBJ2-5	TRBV19	TGTGCCAGTAGTAGCGGGGAGGACTGGGAGACCCAGTACTTC	CASSSGEDWETQYF
-	-	TRBJ1-2	TRBV7-2	TGTGCCAGCAGCTTAGATGGGGGGCCAAAAGGCTATGGCTACACCTTC	CASSLDGGPKGYGYTF
-	-	TRBJ1-4	TRBV19	TGTGCCAGTAGTATTGCGGGGGGCGGTGAAAAACTGTTTTTT	CASSIAGGGEKLFF
-	-	TRBJ2-7	TRBV20-1	TGCAGTGCTAGTCCCACGGGCTACGAGCAGTACTTC	CSASPTGYEQYF
TRBD1	-	TRBJ1-5	TRBV7-2	TGTGCCAGCAGCTTAGTTGGGACAGGGGACAATCAGCCCCAGCATTTT	CASSLVGTGDNQPQHF
TRBD2	once	TRBJ2-2	TRBV9	TGTGCCAGCAGCGTAACTAGCGGGACTAACACCGGGGAGCTGTTTTTT	CASSVTSGTNTGELFF
TRBD1	-	TRBJ2-3	TRBV5-1	TGCGCCAGCAGCTGGGGGACAGGCACAGATACGCAGTATTTT	CASSWGTGTDTQYF
-	-	TRBJ1-5	TRBV19	TGTGCCAGTAGACCTGACAGGTATAGCAATCAGCCCCAGCATTTT	CASRPDRYSNQPQHF
-	-	TRBJ1-1	TRBV30	TGTGCCTGGAGTGTTTCGGCGAACACTGAAGCTTTCTTT	CAWSVSANTEAFF
TRBD1	-	TRBJ1-1	TRBV29-1	TGCAGCGTCCGGACAGGGCGGACTGAAGCTTTCTTT	CSVRTGRTEAFF
TRBD1	-	TRBJ2-7	TRBV24-1	TGTGCCACCAGTGATTCCCCCGGGACAGGTAACTACGAGCAGTACTTC	CATSDSPGTGNYEQYF
TRBD1	once	TRBJ1-2	TRBV5-4	TGTGCCAGCAGCCTTGCAGGGACAGGGGTAGACTATGGCTACACCTTC	CASSLAGTGVDYGYTF
-	-	TRBJ2-3	TRBV11-2	TGTGCCAGCAGCTTAGGGGTCGGGAAAGATACGCAGTATTTT	CASSLGVGKDTQYF
TRBD2	-	TRBJ2-1	TRBV30	TGTGCCTGGAGTGACGGGAGGGCGGGCAATGAGCAGTTCTTC	CAWSDGRAGNEQFF
-	-	TRBJ1-2	TRBV5-1	TGCGCCTCTACACCGAGTGGGGGATCGTCTGGCTACACCTTC	CASTPSGGSSGYTF
-	-	TRBJ2-7	TRBV5-6	TGTGCCAGCAGCTTTTTTAGAGGGAGGAACGAGCAGTACTTC	CASSFFRGRNEQYF
-	-	TRBJ1-6	TRBV2	TGTGCCAGCACAAGGGGCCAGTTAGGAGTGGATAATTCACCCCTCCACTTT	CASTRGQLGVDNSPLHF
-	-	TRBJ1-2	TRBV7-2	TGTGCCAGCAGCCCACAGGGTAACTATGGCTACACCTTC	CASSPQGNYGYTF
TRBD1	-	TRBJ1-5	TRBV7-2	TGTGCCAGCAGCTTATCGGGACAGGGTTGGCAGCCCCAGCATTTT	CASSLSGQGWQPQHF
-	-	TRBJ1-3	TRBV27	TGTGCCAGCGGGCTTACCGGGACTGCTGGAAACACCATATATTTT	CASGLTGTAGNTIYF
TRBD1	few	TRBJ1-4	TRBV6-2/TRBV6-3	TGTGCCAGCAGTTCACGACAGGGACCTGTAACGGAACTGTTTTTT	CASSSRQGPVTELFF
TRBD1	-	TRBJ1-1	TRBV27	TGTGCCAGCAGTTTATGGGGGGCAGGGACAGGGGACACTGAAGCTTTCTTT	CASSLWGAGTGDTEAFF
TRBD2	-	TRBJ2-3	TRBV5-1	TGCGCCAGCAGCTTTGGAAGCGGGAGGCGGGGCGATACGCAGTATTTT	CASSFGSGRRGDTQYF
-	-	TRBJ2-5	TRBV11-3	TGTGCCAGCAGCTCAGGGAGGGGGCCCTTGGAGACCCAGTACTTC	CASSSGRGPLETQYF
-	-	TRBJ1-5	TRBV6-1	TGTGCCAGCAGTGAGCAGGGAGCAATTAGCAATCAGCCCCAGCATTTT	CASSEQGAISNQPQHF
-	-	TRBJ1-4	TRBV19	TGTGCCACCGTTGGAGCCCCGTCGGGAGACAGCCTTTTT	CATVGAPSGDSLF
TRBD2	-	TRBJ2-2	TRBV4-3	TGCGCCAGCAGCCAGGAGACACTAGCGGGGAACACCGGGGAGCTGTTTTTT	CASSQETLAGNTGELFF
-	-	TRBJ1-6	TRBV7-8	TGTGCCAGCAGCTCTTCGACAGGATTCATGCGATCACCCCTCCACTTT	CASSSSTGFMRSPLHF
-	-	TRBJ2-7	TRBV21-1	TGTGCCAGCACCAAAAGGCGCGACTACGAGCAGTACTTC	CASTKRRDYEQYF
-	-	TRBJ1-2	TRBV3-1/TRBV3-2	TGTGCCAGCAGCCAGACCCGGACTGGGAGATATGGCTACACCTTC	CASSQTRTGRYGYTF
TRBD1	-	TRBJ2-1	TRBV15	TGTGCCACCAGCAGAGATCGAGCAGGGGGCTACAATGAGCAGTTCTTC	CATSRDRAGGYNEQFF
-	-	TRBJ1-1	TRBV30	TGTGCCTGGAGAGGACAGCCGAACACTGAAGCTTTCTTT	CAWRGQPNTEAFF
-	-	TRBJ2-3	TRBV30	TGTGCCTGGAGTGCGCTAGCGGATACGCAGTATTTT	CAWSALADTQYF
TRBD1	-	TRBJ1-2	TRBV10-1	TGCGCCAGCACCGGACAGGGCTACGGGAACTATGGCTACACCTTC	CASTGQGYGNYGYTF
-	once	TRBJ1-6	TRBV7-9	TGTGCCAGCAGCTTAGCCGGGCAGGGAAATTCACCCCTCCACTTT	CASSLAGQGNSPLHF
-	-	TRBJ1-1	TRBV3-1/TRBV3-2	TGTGCCAGCGGACAGCCGAACACTGAAGCTTTCTTT	CASGQPNTEAFF
-	once	TRBJ2-7	TRBV5-5	TGTGCCAGCAGCTTGGCAGGGCTCGGCTACGAGCAGTACTTC	CASSLAGLGYEQYF
-	-	TRBJ1-4	TRBV30	TGTGCCTGGAGTGCTCAGTTTAATGAAAAACTGTTTTTT	CAWSAQFNEKLFF
TRBD1	-	TRBJ1-2	TRBV6-5	TGTGCCAGCAGCCTTGGGGACAGGGGGTTTGGCTACACCTTC	CASSLGDRGFGYTF
-	-	TRBJ2-2	TRBV7-2	TGTGCCAGCAGCTTAGAGTGGTCCGGGGAGCTGTTTTTT	CASSLEWSGELFF
-	-	TRBJ2-1	TRBV29-1	TGCAGCGTTGCGCGGCAGGGGCCATCGGGGGAGCAGTTCTTC	CSVARQGPSGEQFF
TRBD1	-	TRBJ1-2	TRBV5-4	TGTGCCAGCAGCCTAGACAGGGGTTATGGCTACACCTTC	CASSLDRGYGYTF
TRBD1	-	TRBJ1-4	TRBV19	TGTGCCAGTTCCGGACAGGTCTCTAATGAAAAACTGTTTTTT	CASSGQVSNEKLFF
TRBD1	-	TRBJ1-1	TRBV7-6	TGTGCCAGCAGCTTAAGAGGGGGCGCGGCCACTGAAGCTTTCTTT	CASSLRGGAATEAFF
TRBD2	-	TRBJ2-1	TRBV2	TGTGCCAGCAGACGGGCCACTAGCGGGAGGCAGTTCTTC	CASRRATSGRQFF
-	-	TRBJ1-5	TRBV14	TGTGCCAGCAGCCAAGAGAGGGATCAGCCCCAGCATTTT	CASSQERDQPQHF
TRBD1	-	TRBJ1-4	TRBV29-1	TGCGCGACAGGGTCCCTAGATGAAAAACTGTTTTTT	CATGSLDEKLFF